Below are 28 T cell receptor beta chains sequenced from a single sample in a study of identical twins. TCRdb re-derived calls from the 5' RACE reads in MiXCR, one entry per CDR3 protein. The sample has about 900,000 distinct CDR3 sequences, approximately 13% seen once. The same sample was also used in a study of yellow fever vaccine responses in identical twins.

Sequencing used PBMCs. Receptors were obtained from a young woman in good health.

CDR3 in DNA: TGCAGCGTTGTTGGGGCGGGAGCGAACACCGGGGAGCTGTTTTTT. It is translated as CSVVGAGANTGELFF. This chain links TRBV29-1 with TRBJ2-2, with 7 nucleotides matching TRBD2. The CDR3 runs to 15 residues. Trimming at V came to 4 bases and at J to 0 bases, leaving 5 bases not matched to a gene. CDR1 and CDR2 from the germline V gene are SQVTM and ANQGSEA.

The V call is TRBV5-1, the J call TRBJ2-2; D is unresolved. The V gene's germline CDR1 is SGHRS and CDR2 YFSETQ. V dropped 1 base and J dropped 3 bases, with 10 bases sitting between them. The CDR3 contains 15 residues. For the CDR3, the DNA is TGCGCCAGCAGCTTGTTAGGGCAAGACACCGGGGAGCTGTTTTTT. Its translation: CASSLLGQDTGELFF.

This clonotype occurred many times. The rearrangement uses TRBV4-1 and TRBJ2-2; no reliable D call. Germline-derived CDR1 and CDR2 are MGHRA and YSYEKL. The ends were cut back, 1 base at V and 10 bases at J, with 7 bases in the middle. The CDR3 loop spans 12 amino acids. CDR3 DNA: TGCGCCAGCAGCCAAGTTCGCGAGGAGCTGTTTTTT. The encoded protein is CASSQVREELFF.

The chain combines TRBV2 with TRBJ1-4, with 9 bases that match TRBD1. CDR3 length: 14 amino acids. Germline-derived CDR1 and CDR2 are SNHLY and FYNNEI. V lost 4 bases, J lost 8 bases, and 5 bases stayed unmatched. This CDR3 is CASSGDRAGEKLFF. The DNA for the CDR3 is TGTGCCAGCAGTGGGGACAGGGCGGGGGAAAAACTGTTTTTT.

This clonotype has a handful of counts. The chain combines TRBV6-1 with TRBJ2-7; the match to TRBD2 covers 10 bases. J was trimmed by 7 bases and V by 5 bases; bases with no gene match: 8. The CDR3 extends over 14 amino acids. From germline, CDR1 is MNHNS and CDR2 SASEGT. CDR3 DNA sequence: TGTGCCAGCAGTCGAGCGGGGGGGTCGGGTGAGCAGTACTTC. This encodes CASSRAGGSGEQYF.

This clonotype was recorded at least ten times. The chain joins TRBV10-3 to TRBJ1-6; perhaps TRBD1 as D (6 bases). Trimming cost V 8 bases and J 10 bases, with 15 bases left between them. The CDR3 is made up of 13 amino acids. Per germline, CDR1 ENHRY and CDR2 SYGVKD. The CDR3 spells CAIGGQRRSPLHF. CDR3 nucleotides: TGTGCCATCGGCGGACAGCGTAGGTCACCCCTCCACTTT.

The sample holds many counts of this clonotype. The V gene is TRBV20-1, the J gene TRBJ2-5, with a possible D match to TRBD2 (6 bases). The CDR3 covers 12 residues. The germline V gene encodes CDR1 DFQATT and CDR2 SNEGSKA (reference sequence). Trimming cost V 3 bases and J 3 bases, with 8 bases left between them. The CDR3 region is CSASWREETQYF. The CDR3 DNA reads TGCAGTGCTAGTTGGAGGGAAGAGACCCAGTACTTC.

The V call is TRBV29-1, the J call TRBJ1-2; TRBD1 matches 9 bases. Germline V gives CDR1 SQVTM, CDR2 ANQGSEA. J lost 4 bases, V lost 7 bases, and 10 bases had no gene match. The CDR3 runs 14 residues. In DNA, the CDR3 is TGCAGCGCCGGGTCCGGGACAGGGACCTATGGCTACACCTTC. Encoded protein: CSAGSGTGTYGYTF.

This clonotype occurred a few times. V and J are TRBV28 and TRBJ2-5; TRBD2 matches 8 bases. The length of the CDR3 is 17 residues. Per germline, CDR1 MDHEN and CDR2 SYDVKM. Germline trimming cut 5 bases from V and 4 bases from J; bases unmatched to any gene: 15. CDR3 region: CASSPLRESGGLETQYF. The CDR3 region has the DNA TGTGCCAGCAGTCCCCTCCGGGAGAGCGGGGGTCTAGAGACCCAGTACTTC.

In this sample, this clonotype turned up a few times. The chain uses TRBV29-1 and TRBJ2-7; unclear D gene. The V gene's germline CDR1 is SQVTM and CDR2 ANQGSEA. The CDR3 is 11 amino acids. Trimming stripped 4 bases from V and 7 bases from J, with 11 bases between. The CDR3 DNA follows: TGCAGCGTTGCGGAAAGCTTGGAGCAGTACTTC. It translates to CSVAESLEQYF.

This sequence joins TRBV27 and TRBJ1-2; D gene uncertain. Germline values: CDR1 MNHEY, CDR2 SMNVEV (reference sequence). CDR3 size: 14 residues. Trimming pared 3 bases from V and 6 bases from J, leaving 14 bases between. The CDR3 is CASSLGVSSHGYTF. Here the CDR3 DNA reads TGTGCCAGCAGTTTGGGCGTCAGTTCTCATGGCTACACCTTC.

This clonotype has more than one count but fewer than ten. The chain couples TRBV3-1 to TRBJ2-7; D is perhaps TRBD2 (6 bases). Looked up from germline, CDR1 is LGHDT and CDR2 is YNNKEL (reference sequence). Trimming shortened V by 1 base and J by 5 bases, and 12 bases separated the two germline ends. This CDR3 has 14 amino acids. CDR3 loop: CASSQAGLLNEQYF. In DNA, the CDR3 is TGTGCCAGCAGCCAAGCTGGACTATTAAACGAGCAGTACTTC.

This clonotype has ten or more counts. The chain links TRBV7-6 to TRBJ2-3, with D hard to call. V was shortened by 5 bases and J by 3 bases, with 15 bases between the two germline ends. This CDR3 spans 15 amino acids. CDR1 and CDR2 (germline): SGHVS, FNYEAQ. The CDR3 spells CASSPRLGETDTQYF. DNA of the CDR3: TGTGCCAGCAGCCCAAGATTAGGCGAGACAGATACGCAGTATTTT.

The rearrangement uses TRBV2 and TRBJ1-1; D is perhaps TRBD1 (5 bases). With 7 bases removed from V and 6 bases from J, the gap between germline ends came to 24 bases. CDR3 length equals 16 residues. Germline CDR1 and CDR2: SNHLY and FYNNEI. The CDR3 here is CASTETRASPRAEAFF. The CDR3 region has the DNA TGTGCCAGCACAGAAACCAGGGCCTCCCCGAGGGCTGAAGCTTTCTTT.

Comment on this clonotype: Mismatch with germline at one junction end may stem from a read error. The chain joins TRBV20-1 to TRBJ2-3; tentative D call: TRBD1 (6 bases). This CDR3 has 15 residues. The V gene's germline CDR1 is DFQATT and CDR2 SNEGSKA (reference sequence). Written as DNA, the CDR3 is TGCAGTGCCAGAGGGGACACAGGAAATCCAGATACGCAGTATTTT. Encoded protein: CSARGDTGNPDTQYF.

This chain links TRBV27 with TRBJ2-3, with TRBD2 matching 8 bases. V gave up 5 bases and J gave up 2 bases; unmatched junction bases: 6. The CDR3 covers 15 residues. The germline V gene encodes CDR1 MNHEY and CDR2 SMNVEV (reference sequence). DNA of the CDR3: TGTGCCAGCAGTGCCACTAGCGGCCTCACAGATACGCAGTATTTT. Protein product: CASSATSGLTDTQYF.

This chain connects TRBV9 to TRBJ2-3; D is uncertain. The germline gives CDR1 SGDLS, CDR2 YYNGEE. V dropped 1 base and J dropped 7 bases, with 13 bases sitting between them. The CDR3 is 14 residues long. The CDR3 DNA is TGTGCCAGCAGCGTACAAGTCGCAGCTAATACGCAGTATTTT. Translation gives CASSVQVAANTQYF.

This clonotype came up a few times. The V and J genes are TRBV7-2 and TRBJ2-7; unclear D gene. The CDR3 contains 12 residues. Trimming pared 5 bases from V and 9 bases from J, leaving 14 bases between. The germline CDR1 and CDR2 sequences are SGHTA and FQGNSA. CDR3 amino acids: CASSPDRLGQYV. DNA for the CDR3: TGTGCCAGCAGCCCTGACCGGTTAGGGCAGTACGTC.

This clonotype was seen a handful of times. CDR3 amino acids: CASSQALSGDEQFF. Written as DNA, the CDR3 is TGTGCCAGCAGCCAAGCTTTATCGGGGGATGAGCAGTTCTTC. V and J are TRBV14 and TRBJ2-1; TRBD2 might be the D (6 bases). CDR1 is SGHDN, CDR2 FVKESK, per germline. The CDR3 runs to 14 residues. V was pared by 1 base and J by 8 bases, with 12 bases between.

In its sample, this clonotype was seen many times. The J gene is TRBJ1-6, the V gene TRBV3-1; D call uncertain. The V end lost 0 bases, the J end lost 0 bases, and 12 bases lay between the germline ends. This CDR3 is built from 18 residues. Per germline, CDR1 LGHDT and CDR2 YNNKEL (reference sequence). The CDR3, as DNA: TGTGCCAGCAGCCAAGACCTCGAGAGGAGCTCCTATAATTCACCCCTCCACTTT. Amino acids: CASSQDLERSSYNSPLHF.

The chain employs TRBV6-1 and TRBJ2-1; perhaps TRBD2 as D (5 bases). The CDR3 runs to 18 residues. V lost 5 bases, J lost 11 bases, and 31 bases lay in between. Germline V gene sequence: CDR1 MNHNS, CDR2 SASEGT. The CDR3 DNA sequence: TGTGCCAGCAGTAAAACGGACTCGGGCCACATCTGTCTAATGAAGCAGTTCTTC. Translated: CASSKTDSGHICLMKQFF.

This clonotype has more than one count but fewer than ten. The rearrangement uses TRBV14 and TRBJ2-2; D is possibly TRBD1 (6 bases). CDR3 length: 14 amino acids. The germline CDR1 and CDR2 sequences are SGHDN and FVKESK. With 1 base removed from V and 5 bases from J, the gap between germline ends came to 8 bases. The CDR3 DNA follows: TGTGCCAGCAGCCAAGCTCAGGGGACCGGGGAGCTGTTTTTT. Protein sequence: CASSQAQGTGELFF.

This clonotype was seen only once. The gene calls are TRBV11-2 and TRBJ2-3, with no clear D. The CDR3 runs 12 residues. Germline CDR1 reads SGHAT; CDR2 reads FQNNGV. The V gene lost 5 bases and the J gene lost 6 bases, with 9 bases spanning the gap. The CDR3 region is CASSPMIDTQYF. The CDR3 DNA reads as TGTGCCAGCAGCCCAATGATCGATACGCAGTATTTT.

This clonotype was seen a handful of times. The chain uses TRBV10-1 and TRBJ2-3; D possibly corresponds to TRBD2 (5 bases). CDR1 WNHNN and CDR2 SYGVQD come from the germline V gene (reference sequence). Deletions cut 0 bases from V and 10 bases from J, with 8 bases between. The CDR3 has 12 amino acids. CDR3 DNA sequence: TGCGCCAGCAGTGAGTCTGGGGAGTCGCAGTATTTT. Translated: CASSESGESQYF.

This clonotype was picked up many times. The CDR3 DNA reads as TGTGCCACCAGCAGCATTTGGGGGACATCGAACACCGGGGAGCTGTTTTTT. It translates to CATSSIWGTSNTGELFF. The chain couples TRBV15 to TRBJ2-2; D may be TRBD1 (6 bases). CDR1 is LNHNV and CDR2 is YYDKDF in the germline V gene (reference sequence). The length of the CDR3 is 17 residues. V shed 3 bases and J shed 0 bases, with 14 bases lying between them.

The rearrangement links TRBV20-1 to TRBJ2-5, with a weak D call TRBD2 (6 bases). CDR1 is DFQATT, CDR2 SNEGSKA, per germline (reference sequence). The ends were cut back, 8 bases at V and 1 base at J, with 14 bases in the middle. The CDR3 has 13 amino acids. CDR3 amino acids: CSPGRGTQETQYF. CDR3 coding DNA: TGCAGTCCCGGTCGGGGGACCCAAGAGACCCAGTACTTC.

The V call is TRBV9, the J call TRBJ1-5, with 8 bases aligning to TRBD1. The CDR3 is made up of 17 amino acids. The V gene's germline CDR1 is SGDLS and CDR2 YYNGEE. Trimming at V came to 4 bases and at J to 1 base, leaving 10 bases not matched to a gene. CDR3 nucleotides: TGTGCCAGCAGCCAAGGACAGGGTTTCGGAAGCAATCAGCCCCAGCATTTT. Amino acid sequence: CASSQGQGFGSNQPQHF.

This sequence joins TRBV27 and TRBJ2-7; either TRBD1 or TRBD2 may fit D (5 bases each). The V end was cut by 8 bases, the J end by 9 bases, with 17 bases between. The CDR3 spans 12 residues. Germline CDR1 MNHEY, CDR2 SMNVEV (reference sequence). CDR3 region: CASGGTADGQYF. DNA of the CDR3: TGTGCCAGCGGTGGGACGGCAGATGGGCAGTACTTC.